This record looks at one T cell receptor beta chain sequence and its context. Its antigen remains unidentified. Sequencing used immunoSEQ multiplex PCR; TCRdb keeps in-frame clones, though not all of them. The table records approximately 620,000 clones, about 97% of them present only once. The sample comes from a study of shared clonotypes between healthy human individuals. Points from the study as a whole: A reduction in generation probabilities was seen for non-shared clonotypes relative to those shared by all four donors.

The CDR3 is 16 residues long. The germline gives CDR1 MNHEY, CDR2 SVGAGI. V lost 2 bases and J lost 9; bases outside the gene matches: 13. This clonotype originated in a woman younger than 45 in good health. The sequenced sample consisted of naive CD4+ T cells sorted from blood. Subset noted: CD45RA+ positively selected. The rearrangement joins TRBV6-5 to TRBJ2-1; 7 nucleotides match TRBD2. The CDR3 sequence: CASSYLLGTNGGEQFF. The CDR3 DNA follows: TGTGCCAGCAGTTACCTGCTTGGGACTAATGGTGGTGAGCAGTTCTTC.